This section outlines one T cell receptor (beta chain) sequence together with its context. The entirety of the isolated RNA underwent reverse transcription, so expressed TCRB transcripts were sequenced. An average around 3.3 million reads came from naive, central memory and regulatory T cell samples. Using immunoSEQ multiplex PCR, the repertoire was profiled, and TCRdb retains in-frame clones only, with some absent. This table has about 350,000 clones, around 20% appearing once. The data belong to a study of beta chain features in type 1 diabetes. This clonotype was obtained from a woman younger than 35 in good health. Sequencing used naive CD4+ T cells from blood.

CDR3 amino acids: CASSLAAAGYGYGYTF. CDR3 coding DNA: TGCGCCAGCAGCTTGGCCGCTGCGGGTTACGGCTATGGCTACACCTTC. The V call is TRBV5-1, the J call TRBJ1-2; D is unclear. V was cut by 0 bases and J by 4 bases, with 16 bases left in between. The CDR3 length is 16 residues. The V gene's germline CDR1 is SGHRS and CDR2 YFSETQ.